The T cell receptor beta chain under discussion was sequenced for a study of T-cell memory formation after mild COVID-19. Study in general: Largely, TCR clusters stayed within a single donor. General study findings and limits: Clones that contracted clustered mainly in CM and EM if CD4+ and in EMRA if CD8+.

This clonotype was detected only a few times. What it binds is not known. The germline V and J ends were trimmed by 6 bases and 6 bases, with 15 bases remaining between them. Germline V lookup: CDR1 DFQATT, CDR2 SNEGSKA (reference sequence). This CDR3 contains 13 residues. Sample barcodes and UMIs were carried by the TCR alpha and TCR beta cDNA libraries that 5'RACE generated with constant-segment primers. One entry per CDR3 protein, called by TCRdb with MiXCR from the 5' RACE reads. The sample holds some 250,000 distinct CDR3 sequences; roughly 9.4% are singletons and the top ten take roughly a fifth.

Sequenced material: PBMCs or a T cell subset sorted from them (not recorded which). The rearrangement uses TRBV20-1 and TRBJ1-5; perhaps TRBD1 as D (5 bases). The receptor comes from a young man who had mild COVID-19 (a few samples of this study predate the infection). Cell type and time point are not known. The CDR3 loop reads CSATLEGPQPQHF. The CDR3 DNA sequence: TGCAGTGCCACGTTAGAGGGGCCTCAGCCCCAGCATTTT.